This T cell receptor (beta chain) was identified in a study of blood T cell repertoires in COVID-19. Using immunoSEQ multiplex PCR, the repertoire was profiled, and TCRdb retains in-frame clones only, with some absent. In the table there are over 120,000 clones, approximately 90% of which are singletons. Trimming cost V 3 bases and J 9 bases, with 24 bases left between them. This CDR3 is 17 amino acids long. Germline V CDR1 and CDR2: KGHSH, LQKENI. The gene calls are TRBV18 and TRBJ2-1; tentatively, D is TRBD2 (6 bases). The TCR sequence derives from a man aged 50 to 59 who had recovered from COVID-19. Source material: PBMCs or T cells enriched from blood (not recorded which). CDR3 in amino acids: CASSPRATSEGTSEQFF. The CDR3 DNA sequence: TGTGCCAGCTCACCCCGTGCGACTAGTGAGGGAACAAGTGAGCAGTTCTTC.